A single sample is the source of the 8 T cell receptor beta chains below, sequenced in a study of PD-L1 blockade in urothelial cancer. Some clones are missing from TCRdb's copy, which holds only in-frame ones; the method was immunoSEQ multiplex PCR. The sample holds almost 50,000 clones, roughly four fifths seen once. Time point defined: pretreatment peripheral blood. The sample was PBMCs, taken around atezolizumab (anti-PD-L1) treatment. Receptors originate from a man in his 70s with urothelial cancer.

This clone was seen a single time. The V call is TRBV18, the J call TRBJ2-7; 13 bases are a match to TRBD2. CDR1 KGHSH and CDR2 LQKENI come from the germline V gene. V lost 6 bases, J lost 0 bases, and 2 bases stayed unmatched. CDR3 length: 15 amino acids. CDR3 protein: CASSRTSGSSYEQYF. CDR3 DNA sequence: TGTGCCAGCTCCCGGACTAGCGGGAGCTCCTACGAGCAGTACTTC.

The chain joins TRBV7-7 to TRBJ2-3, with D tentatively TRBD2 (6 bases). There are 15 residues in the CDR3. Germline V gene sequence: CDR1 SSHAT, CDR2 FNYEAQ (reference sequence). Trimming shortened V by 3 bases and J by 4 bases, and 14 bases separated the two germline ends. Here the CDR3 DNA reads TGTGCCAGCAGCTTGGCGGGGACTTGGTCAGATACGCAGTATTTT. Its protein product is CASSLAGTWSDTQYF.

The rearrangement links TRBV5-1 to TRBJ2-3; 13 bases are shared with TRBD2. The junction had 2 bases not matched to a gene; V was cut back by 8 bases and J by 5 bases. The CDR3 contains 13 residues. The germline V gene encodes CDR1 SGHRS and CDR2 YFSETQ. In nucleotides, the CDR3 is TGCGCCAGTTGGACTAGCGGGGGAGATACGCAGTATTTT. Protein product: CASWTSGGDTQYF.

This sequence joins TRBV7-9 and TRBJ1-4, with unresolved D. This CDR3 comprises 15 residues. Germline CDR1 is SEHNR and CDR2 is FQNEAQ (reference sequence). V was trimmed by 1 base and J by 5 bases, leaving 11 bases between them. The CDR3 DNA reads TGTGCCAGCAGCTTAGGAGGATACGAGAATGAAAAACTGTTTTTT. Protein: CASSLGGYENEKLFF.

The CDR3 nucleotides are TGTGCCACCAGCAGAGCGGGCGGGAGTTTCCACAATGAGCAGTTCTTC. Protein: CATSRAGGSFHNEQFF. The V and J genes are TRBV15 and TRBJ2-1, with 7 bases matching TRBD2. In germline, CDR1 is LNHNV, CDR2 YYDKDF (reference sequence). This CDR3 spans 16 amino acids. The V segment lost 1 base and the J segment 5 bases; nucleotides outside the gene matches: 8.

The chain combines TRBV4-3 with TRBJ1-1; D gene unclear. This CDR3 is 13 amino acids long. Germline assignment: CDR1 LGHNA and CDR2 YSLEER. V dropped 0 bases and J dropped 1 base, with 3 bases sitting between them. CDR3 protein: CASSQDRNTEAFF. The DNA of the CDR3 is TGCGCCAGCAGCCAAGACAGGAACACTGAAGCTTTCTTT.

V is TRBV6-5 and J is TRBJ1-3, with unresolved D. CDR3 size: 15 residues. The germline CDR1 and CDR2 sequences are MNHEY and SVGAGI. V was trimmed by 0 bases and J by 2 bases, leaving 8 bases between them. CDR3 DNA sequence: TGTGCCAGCAGTTACTCGACACAGACTGGAAACACCATATATTTT. It specifies CASSYSTQTGNTIYF.

V gene TRBV13 combines with J gene TRBJ1-2, with D maybe TRBD1 (6 bases). The CDR3 covers 14 residues. The V and J ends lost 4 bases and 5 bases respectively, with 14 bases between them. Germline lookup yields CDR1 PRHDT and CDR2 FYEKMQ (reference sequence). The CDR3 nucleotides read TGTGCCAGCAGCTCCAACACAAGGGGGTATGGCTACACCTTC. It codes for CASSSNTRGYGYTF.